The 21 T cell receptor beta chains below were found in one sample sequenced in a study of regulatory T cells in long-lasting Graves disease. Sample time point: persistent/refractory GD, antithyroid drugs over 5 years with positive TRAb. RNA extracted from PBMCs served as the sequencing template. Researchers made TCR beta libraries by using iRepertoire HTBI primers and running Arm-PCR on CDR3 regions. TCRdb re-called the multiplex PCR reads through MiXCR, storing one row per CDR3 protein. This sample has fewer than 450,000 distinct CDR3 sequences, with 23% found just once. Sequences were derived from peripheral blood mononuclear cells (PBMCs), sampled when the disease was refractory, from a patient treated with antithyroid drugs. The receptors were sampled from a female donor with Graves disease.

At least ten counts were recorded for this clonotype. This chain uses TRBV20-1 with TRBJ2-5, with a tentative D call TRBD2 (6 bases). V lost 0 bases, J lost 7 bases, and 18 bases lay in between. This CDR3 is 15 amino acids long. Germline CDR1 DFQATT, CDR2 SNEGSKA (reference sequence). In DNA, the CDR3 is TGCAGTGCTAGAGAACCCCGGTCCCCCGGGGGGACCCAGTACTTC. Protein: CSAREPRSPGGTQYF.

This clonotype was counted many times. The gene calls are TRBV7-2 and TRBJ1-3; D call uncertain. With 0 bases removed from V and 0 bases from J, the gap between germline ends came to 6 bases. Germline assignment: CDR1 SGHTA and CDR2 FQGNSA. This CDR3 contains 15 residues. The CDR3 reads CASSLAAGSGNTIYF. CDR3 nucleotides: TGTGCCAGCAGCTTAGCGGCAGGCTCTGGAAACACCATATATTTT.

Turning to this clonotype: Likely a read error: the CDR3 ends without its conserved phenylalanine or tryptophan. V usage is TRBV4-1 and J usage is TRBJ2-7; D might be TRBD2 (5 bases). V lost 5 bases to trimming and J lost 3 bases, with 35 bases between them. Germline V gene sequence: CDR1 MGHRA, CDR2 YSYEKL. This CDR3 comprises 21 residues. CDR3 region: CASSSGPSGRIYLALFYEQYS. CDR3 in DNA: TGCGCCAGCAGCTCCGGGCCCTCGGGTCGCATCTATCTAGCACTTTTCTACGAGCAGTACTCC.

In this sample, this clonotype turned up a few times. The chain joins TRBV15 to TRBJ2-7, with D hard to call. V lost 3 bases to trimming and J lost 3 bases, with 12 bases between them. This CDR3 is built from 14 residues. In germline, CDR1 is LNHNV, CDR2 YYDKDF (reference sequence). The CDR3 reads CATSSGSKRYEQYF. The CDR3 DNA reads as TGTGCCACCAGCAGTGGCTCTAAACGCTACGAGCAGTACTTC.

Ten or more counts support this clonotype. The chain employs TRBV10-3 and TRBJ2-7, with TRBD1 identical over 9 bases. Germline lookup yields CDR1 ENHRY and CDR2 SYGVKD. This CDR3 is 14 amino acids long. J gave up 4 bases and V 0 bases, and 1 base lay outside the gene matches. The CDR3 spells CAISESGQGYEQYF. In DNA, the CDR3 is TGTGCCATCAGTGAGTCGGGACAGGGTTACGAGCAGTACTTC.

This sequence joins TRBV19 and TRBJ2-1, with 13 bases lining up with TRBD2. Germline trimming cut 2 bases from V and 0 bases from J; bases unmatched to any gene: 7. CDR3 length: 19 residues. Germline V lookup: CDR1 LNHDA, CDR2 SQIVND (reference sequence). The CDR3 here is CASSILSGLAGTSYNEQFF. The DNA of the CDR3 is TGTGCCAGTAGTATACTGTCGGGACTAGCGGGGACCTCCTACAATGAGCAGTTCTTC.

The CDR3 spells CASSRLAGGPGVIQYF. CDR3 nucleotide sequence: TGCGCCAGCAGCCGGCTAGCGGGAGGGCCAGGAGTGATTCAGTACTTC. The V and J genes are TRBV4-1 and TRBJ2-4, with 12 bases matching TRBD2. The V gene's germline CDR1 is MGHRA and CDR2 YSYEKL. The CDR3 contains 16 residues. Trimming removed 4 bases from V and 10 bases from J; junction bases left unmatched: 11.

The V gene is TRBV3-2, the J gene TRBJ2-7; TRBD1 is taken as the D call from the table, unchecked against the DNA. TRBV3-2 is recorded as a pseudogene. This CDR3 comprises 14 residues. This chain's CDR3 is CASSHTDNHYEQYF. In DNA, the CDR3 is TGTGCCAGCAGCCACACGGACAACCACTACGAGCAGTACTTC.

This sequence joins TRBV18 and TRBJ2-7; TRBD2 is a possible D gene (5 bases). The CDR3 sequence is 16 residues long. The germline V and J ends were trimmed by 2 bases and 6 bases, with 20 bases remaining between them. Germline CDR1 KGHSH, CDR2 LQKENI. CDR3 loop: CASSPREGLSTSEQYF. The CDR3 DNA reads as TGTGCCAGCTCACCAAGAGAGGGTTTATCCACTAGCGAGCAGTACTTC.

This chain joins TRBV3-1 and TRBJ1-1; 8 bases agree with TRBD1. With V trimmed by 5 bases and J by 0 bases, 8 bases remained unmatched. This CDR3 comprises 16 residues. Per germline, CDR1 LGHDT and CDR2 YNNKEL (reference sequence). This CDR3 is CASSKWDRRMNTEAFF. CDR3 nucleotide sequence: TGTGCCAGCAGCAAATGGGACAGGCGGATGAACACTGAAGCTTTCTTT.

V is TRBV30 and J is TRBJ1-3; no reliable D call. Trimming took off 2 bases at V and 4 bases at J, with 15 bases between the two ends. This CDR3 is built from 15 residues. CDR1 and CDR2 (germline): GTSNPN, SVGIG (reference sequence). CDR3 sequence (DNA): TGTGCCTGGAGTTCGAAGGGTCCGAAGGGAAACACCATATATTTT. This encodes CAWSSKGPKGNTIYF.

The chain uses TRBV2 and TRBJ2-1; the D call may be TRBD1 or TRBD2 (5 bases each). This CDR3 has 15 amino acids. V was pared by 1 base and J by 4 bases, with 11 bases between. Germline V gene lookup returns CDR1 SNHLY and CDR2 FYNNEI. CDR3 sequence (DNA): TGTGCCAGCAGTGAAGGGGCTGGGGGATACAATGAGCAGTTCTTC. The encoded protein is CASSEGAGGYNEQFF.

There are many counts of this clonotype. This rearrangement joins TRBV2 to TRBJ2-6; D is uncertain. The V gene's germline CDR1 is SNHLY and CDR2 FYNNEI. With 0 bases removed from V and 2 bases from J, the gap between germline ends came to 5 bases. This CDR3 is built from 15 residues. The CDR3 bases are TGTGCCAGCAGTGAAGCCAGCGCTGGGGCCAACGTCCTGACTTTC. The encoded protein is CASSEASAGANVLTF. Supplemented by reference TRBV2 and TRBJ2-6, the full variable domain reads EPEVTQTPSHQVTQMGQEVILRCVPISNHLYFYWYRQILGQKVEFLVSFYNNEISEKSEIFDDQFSVERPDGSNFTLKIRSTKLEDSAMYFCASSEASAGANVLTFGAGSRLTVL.

This clonotype has just a few counts. This chain links TRBV6-1 with TRBJ1-3, with D perhaps matching TRBD1 (5 bases). There are 14 residues in the CDR3. Germline-derived CDR1 and CDR2 are MNHNS and SASEGT. The V and J ends lost 7 bases and 2 bases respectively, with 12 bases between them. In DNA, the CDR3 is TGTGCCAGCAAGCTCAGGGAAGCTGGAAACACCATATATTTT. Amino acid sequence: CASKLREAGNTIYF.

This clonotype occurred many times. V is TRBV7-9 and J is TRBJ2-7; 10 nucleotides match TRBD2. V shed 6 bases and J 0 bases; nucleotides not matched to a gene: 5. The CDR3 loop spans 15 amino acids. Germline V gene lookup returns CDR1 SEHNR and CDR2 FQNEAQ (reference sequence). CDR3 amino acids: CASRSSGRSSYEQYF. In nucleotides, the CDR3 is TGTGCCAGCAGAAGTAGCGGGAGGAGCTCCTACGAGCAGTACTTC.

There are many counts of this clonotype. This sequence joins TRBV7-2 and TRBJ2-4; 7 bases agree with TRBD2. CDR3 length equals 15 residues. Germline values: CDR1 SGHTA, CDR2 FQGNSA. J lost 4 bases, V lost 6 bases, and 9 bases had no gene match. CDR3 sequence (DNA): TGTGCCAGCAGAGCCCCGGGACTAACAAAAAACATTCAGTACTTC. Translation gives CASRAPGLTKNIQYF. Filled out from reference TRBV7-2 and TRBJ2-4, the complete variable domain reads GAGVSQSPSNKVTEKGKDVELRCDPISGHTALYWYRQSLGQGLEFLIYFQGNSAPDKSGLPSDRFSAERTGGSVSTLTIQRTQQEDSAVYLCASRAPGLTKNIQYFGAGTRLSVL.

The CDR3 loop is CSAVAGVGYEQYF. The CDR3 DNA sequence: TGCAGCGCTGTAGCGGGAGTGGGCTACGAGCAGTACTTC. The rearrangement uses TRBV29-1 and TRBJ2-7; 9 bases match TRBD2. V gave up 7 bases and J gave up 3 bases; unmatched junction bases: 7. The CDR3 contains 13 residues. Per the germline V gene, CDR1 is SQVTM and CDR2 is ANQGSEA.

The chain has TRBV5-5 and TRBJ2-1; D possibly matches TRBD1 or TRBD2 (5 bases each). The CDR3 runs to 14 residues. V was shortened by 3 bases and J by 10 bases, with 17 bases between the two germline ends. Germline CDR1 is SGHKS and CDR2 is YYEKEE (reference sequence). The CDR3 bases are TGTGCCAGCAGCTACACCACCGGGACCATAGAGCAGTTCTTC. It translates to CASSYTTGTIEQFF.

This clonotype showed up many times. This chain joins TRBV28 and TRBJ2-5; 7 positions match TRBD1. The CDR3 has 16 amino acids. J was trimmed by 2 bases and V by 4 bases; bases with no gene match: 10. Germline lookup yields CDR1 MDHEN and CDR2 SYDVKM. The CDR3: CASSSTGTALQETQYF. The CDR3 bases are TGTGCCAGCAGTTCTACCGGGACAGCGCTACAAGAGACCCAGTACTTC.

This clonotype was seen a handful of times. V and J are TRBV6-2 or TRBV6-3 and TRBJ1-1; 9 bases line up with TRBD1. The V segment lost 7 bases and the J segment 9 bases; nucleotides outside the gene matches: 18. Germline V CDR1 and CDR2: MNHEY, SVGEGT. The CDR3 length is 16 residues. CDR3 sequence (DNA): TGTGCCAGCACGGAGAATCGGGCCGGGACAGGGATACAAGCTTTCTTT. It is translated as CASTENRAGTGIQAFF.

The J gene is TRBJ2-1, the V gene TRBV4-1; D might be TRBD2 (6 bases). V was clipped by 6 bases and J by 8 bases, with 20 bases between them. The CDR3 extends over 15 amino acids. The germline gives CDR1 MGHRA, CDR2 YSYEKL. The CDR3 reads CASRRLGGIQDEQFF. CDR3 coding DNA: TGCGCCAGCAGACGCTTGGGCGGGATCCAGGATGAGCAGTTCTTC.